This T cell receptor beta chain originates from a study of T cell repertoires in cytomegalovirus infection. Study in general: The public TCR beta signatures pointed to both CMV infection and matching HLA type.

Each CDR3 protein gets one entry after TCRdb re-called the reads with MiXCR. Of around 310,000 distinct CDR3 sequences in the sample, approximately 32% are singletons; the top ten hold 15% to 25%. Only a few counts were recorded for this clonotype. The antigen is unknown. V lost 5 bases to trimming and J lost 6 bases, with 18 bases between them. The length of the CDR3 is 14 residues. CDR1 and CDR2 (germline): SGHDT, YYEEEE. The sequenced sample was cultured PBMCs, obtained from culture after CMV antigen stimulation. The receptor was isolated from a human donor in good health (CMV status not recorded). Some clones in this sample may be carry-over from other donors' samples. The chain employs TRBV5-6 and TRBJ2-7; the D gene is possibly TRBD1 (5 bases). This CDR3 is CASRRGPGSVEQYF. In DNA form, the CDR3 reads TGTGCCAGCAGACGAGGTCCAGGGTCGGTCGAGCAGTACTTC.